This T cell receptor (beta chain) was recorded in a study of identifying expanded T cells in peripheral blood. The V end lost 4 bases, the J end lost 0 bases, and 10 bases lay between the germline ends. The CDR3 sequence is 15 residues long. Germline V CDR1 and CDR2: LGHNA, YNFKEQ. During the collection period, no donor immune events like infections were recorded. The repertoire was sequenced with immunoSEQ multiplex PCR; TCRdb's copy has only in-frame clones and lacks some. The sample includes more than 75,000 clones, 88% seen only once; the top ten take 3.9%. V gene TRBV4-2 combines with J gene TRBJ1-5; D is undetermined. The sequenced sample consisted of blood. This TCR was recovered from a person aged 18 to 70 in good health. CDR3 amino acids: CASSPMESSNQPQHF. In DNA, the CDR3 is TGTGCCAGCAGCCCGATGGAGTCTAGCAATCAGCCCCAGCATTTT.